The rows below give T cell receptor beta chains drawn from one sample of a study of T-cell reconstitution after alpha-beta-depleted transplantation in children. MiXCR, run by TCRdb on the PCR reads, gives a single entry per CDR3 protein. The table lists 400,000 to 550,000 distinct CDR3 sequences, under 12% of them singletons, with around 2% in the top ten. Sample: PBMCs, taken before TCRalphabeta/CD19-depleted stem cell transplant. These receptors were collected from a child under 10 years old with inherited bone marrow failure, due to receive a stem cell transplant. Both conserved end residues are part of each CDR3. D genes are given only for firm matches. Clone size is stated in some rows and not others, as once, few, many or a class when expanded.

clone size	V gene	D gene	CDR3 length	J gene	CDR3 protein	CDR3 DNA
many	TRBV27	.	13	TRBJ1-5	CASSSQGTELQHF	TGTGCCAGCAGTTCGCAGGGGACGGAGCTTCAGCATTTT
.	TRBV7-2	.	16	TRBJ2-2	CASSPGPAELAGELFF	TGTGCCAGCAGCCCCGGCCCTGCGGAGCTCGCCGGGGAGCTGTTTTTT
few	TRBV7-2	.	16	TRBJ1-3	CASSTTHPGSGNTIYF	TGTGCCAGCAGCACGACTCACCCGGGATCAGGGAACACCATATATTTT
many	TRBV20-1	.	15	TRBJ2-1	CSAVAGPHSYNEQFF	TGCAGTGCGGTAGCAGGACCACACTCCTACAATGAGCAGTTCTTC
many	TRBV7-7	TRBD2	15	TRBJ2-1	CASSFGTSDSSEQFF	TGTGCCAGCAGCTTCGGGACTAGCGACTCCAGTGAGCAGTTCTTC
many	TRBV6-5	.	15	TRBJ1-2	CASSYRSGLYYGYTF	TGTGCCAGCAGTTACAGGTCGGGGCTTTATTATGGCTACACCTTC
.	TRBV12-3/TRBV12-4	TRBD2	17	TRBJ2-2	CASSLNLAGEVSGELFF	TGTGCCAGCAGCCTCAATCTAGCGGGGGAGGTCTCCGGGGAGCTGTTTTTT
many	TRBV27	.	15	TRBJ1-1	CASSLRRGADTEAFF	TGTGCCAGCAGTTTACGGCGGGGGGCCGACACTGAAGCTTTCTTT
many	TRBV20-1	TRBD2	14	TRBJ2-3	CSAPPSGSVDTQYF	TGCAGTGCGCCCCCTAGCGGGAGTGTTGATACGCAGTATTTT
many	TRBV15	TRBD2	15	TRBJ2-7	CATSRDPLAGREQYF	TGTGCCACCAGCAGAGATCCCCTAGCGGGACGGGAGCAGTACTTC
.	TRBV5-1	.	15	TRBJ1-3	CASSLTGYSGNTIYF	TGCGCCAGCAGCTTGACAGGGTACTCTGGAAACACCATATATTTT
many	TRBV6-1	TRBD2	16	TRBJ2-7	CASSAVNSGRDYEQYF	TGTGCCAGCAGCGCTGTTAATAGCGGGAGAGACTACGAGCAGTACTTC
many	TRBV12-3/TRBV12-4	TRBD1	17	TRBJ2-7	CASSPTRDRVVSYEQYF	TGTGCCAGCAGTCCAACCCGGGACAGGGTAGTGTCTTACGAGCAGTACTTC
.	TRBV30	.	13	TRBJ2-3	CAWSVNGGYTQYF	TGTGCCTGGAGTGTGAATGGGGGGTATACGCAGTATTTT
.	TRBV7-8	.	16	TRBJ2-1	CASSLWLAASYNEQFF	TGTGCCAGCAGCCTTTGGTTAGCGGCCTCCTACAATGAGCAGTTCTTC
many	TRBV12-3/TRBV12-4	.	12	TRBJ1-5	CASSQLNQPQHF	TGTGCCAGCAGTCAACTCAATCAGCCCCAGCATTTT
.	TRBV20-1	TRBD1	15	TRBJ1-5	CSATTPTGDNQPQHF	TGCAGTGCCACTACCCCGACAGGGGATAATCAGCCCCAGCATTTT
many	TRBV5-5	.	14	TRBJ1-1	CASSLVQGGTEAFF	TGTGCCAGCAGCTTGGTTCAGGGAGGTACTGAAGCTTTCTTT
many	TRBV28	.	15	TRBJ1-6	CASSLWDNYNSPLHF	TGTGCCAGCAGTTTATGGGACAACTATAATTCACCCCTCCACTTT
many	TRBV4-3	TRBD2	16	TRBJ2-3	CASSQGLAGGADTQYF	TGCGCCAGCAGCCAAGGACTAGCGGGAGGGGCAGATACGCAGTATTTT
many	TRBV6-2/TRBV6-3	.	11	TRBJ2-2	CASSYSTELFF	TGTGCCAGCAGTTACTCGACGGAGCTGTTTTTT
few	TRBV30	.	13	TRBJ1-2	CARDGGGNYGYTF	TGTGCCCGGGATGGTGGGGGAAACTATGGCTACACCTTC
few	TRBV19	.	14	TRBJ2-1	CASSIWSSYNEQFF	TGTGCCAGTAGTATCTGGAGCTCCTACAATGAGCAGTTCTTC
.	TRBV12-5	TRBD2	15	TRBJ2-2	CASGLGLADTGELFF	TGTGCTAGTGGTTTGGGGCTAGCGGACACCGGGGAGCTGTTTTTT
many	TRBV27	TRBD2	15	TRBJ2-7	CASSSSGYSSYEQYF	TGTGCCAGCAGTTCTAGCGGGTACAGCTCCTACGAGCAGTACTTC
many	TRBV3-1	TRBD1	18	TRBJ2-1	CASSPNRGQGHVYNEQFF	TGTGCCAGCAGCCCTAACCGAGGACAGGGCCACGTCTACAATGAGCAGTTCTTC
few	TRBV18	TRBD2	16	TRBJ2-1	CASSPRGLAGIHEQFF	TGTGCCAGCTCACCACGGGGACTAGCGGGAATCCATGAGCAGTTCTTC
.	TRBV21-1	.	16	TRBJ1-3	CASSARRDGSGNTIYF	TGTGCCAGCAGCGCCCGCAGGGACGGGAGTGGAAACACCATATATTTT
many	TRBV7-9	TRBD1	15	TRBJ2-6	CASSATGAGANVLTF	TGTGCCAGCAGCGCGACAGGGGCTGGGGCCAACGTCCTGACTTTC
many	TRBV7-2	.	13	TRBJ1-2	CASSLKGVYGYTF	TGTGCCAGCAGCCTTAAGGGAGTCTATGGCTACACCTTC
many	TRBV19	.	16	TRBJ1-5	CASSAYSGMGQQPQHF	TGTGCCAGTAGTGCATACTCAGGGATGGGGCAACAGCCCCAGCATTTT
many	TRBV4-3	TRBD2	19	TRBJ2-1	CASSQDQGTSGSSYNEQFF	TGCGCCAGCAGCCAAGATCAGGGGACTAGCGGGAGCTCCTACAATGAGCAGTTCTTC
many	TRBV5-1	TRBD1	16	TRBJ2-7	CASSQLGQFNSYEQYF	TGCGCCAGCAGCCAACTGGGACAGTTCAACTCCTACGAGCAGTACTTC
many	TRBV6-5	TRBD1	16	TRBJ2-7	CASNLPTGIFTYEQYF	TGTGCCAGCAATTTACCGACAGGGATTTTCACCTACGAGCAGTACTTC
few	TRBV7-2	TRBD2	15	TRBJ2-1	CASSFYQAGYNEQFF	TGTGCCAGCAGCTTCTATCAAGCGGGATACAATGAGCAGTTCTTC
few	TRBV5-6	TRBD2	15	TRBJ2-1	CASSPGLAGAHEQFF	TGTGCCAGCAGCCCGGGACTAGCGGGAGCGCATGAGCAGTTCTTC
many	TRBV12-5	.	13	TRBJ2-1	CASGLDTHNEQFF	TGTGCTAGTGGCCTGGACACCCACAATGAGCAGTTCTTC
many	TRBV20-1	.	12	TRBJ2-2	CSAPSNTGELFF	TGCAGTGCTCCGAGTAACACCGGGGAGCTGTTTTTT
many	TRBV12-3/TRBV12-4	.	15	TRBJ2-1	CASSPSLLTRDEQFF	TGTGCCAGCAGTCCTAGCCTACTCACTAGGGATGAGCAGTTCTTC
many	TRBV5-6	.	16	TRBJ2-1	CASSGSGTVSYNEQFF	TGTGCCAGCAGCGGTTCCGGGACGGTATCCTACAATGAGCAGTTCTTC
many	TRBV15	.	13	TRBJ1-5	CATSKYSNQPQHF	TGTGCCACCAGCAAGTATAGCAATCAGCCCCAGCATTTT
many	TRBV28	.	13	TRBJ2-7	CASSLAGLQWQYF	TGTGCCAGCAGTTTGGCGGGACTTCAATGGCAGTACTTC
many	TRBV13	TRBD2	15	TRBJ2-7	CASSLGVAGPYEQYF	TGTGCCAGCAGCTTAGGAGTAGCGGGGCCCTACGAGCAGTACTTC
many	TRBV19	.	14	TRBJ2-7	CASSSRDFSYEQYF	TGTGCCAGTAGTAGCCGGGACTTCTCCTACGAGCAGTACTTC
few	TRBV29-1	TRBD2	15	TRBJ2-1	CSVEGAGLSYNEQFF	TGCAGCGTTGAAGGAGCGGGACTCTCCTACAATGAGCAGTTCTTC
many	TRBV20-1	.	19	TRBJ2-7	CSARDLEIQDSNYVYEQYF	TGCAGTGCTAGAGATTTAGAAATTCAAGACTCAAACTACGTCTACGAGCAGTACTTC
many	TRBV7-2	TRBD2	16	TRBJ2-5	CASSRWTSGRQETQYF	TGTGCCAGCAGCCGGTGGACTAGCGGGCGCCAAGAGACCCAGTACTTC
many	TRBV20-1	TRBD2	15	TRBJ2-3	CSARAPLAGTDTQYF	TGCAGTGCTAGAGCCCCACTAGCGGGTACAGATACGCAGTATTTT
.	TRBV21-1	.	18	TRBJ2-5	CASGDCEQRTDWGETQYF	TGTGCCAGCGGCGATTGCGAGCAGCGAACGGACTGGGGAGAGACCCAGTACTTC
many	TRBV7-9	TRBD2	13	TRBJ2-7	CASSAGLAIEQYF	TGTGCCAGCAGCGCCGGACTAGCAATCGAGCAGTACTTC
many	TRBV29-1	.	13	TRBJ1-5	CSVERGGPRSQHF	TGCAGCGTTGAAAGAGGAGGACCCCGGTCGCAGCATTTT
many	TRBV6-5	.	14	TRBJ2-1	CASSYSNLEGEQFF	TGTGCCAGCAGTTACTCGAATCTAGAAGGTGAGCAGTTCTTC
many	TRBV10-2	TRBD2	16	TRBJ2-4	CASSSRLAGTKNIQYF	TGCGCCAGCAGTTCTCGACTAGCGGGAACCAAAAACATTCAGTACTTC
many	TRBV7-6	.	13	TRBJ1-2	CASSLTGSNGYTF	TGTGCCAGCAGCTTAACAGGGTCAAATGGCTACACCTTC
.	TRBV5-4	.	15	TRBJ1-4	CASSRPGVGDEKLFF	TGTGCCAGCAGCCGGCCGGGGGTCGGGGATGAAAAACTGTTTTTT
many	TRBV6-5	TRBD2	16	TRBJ2-7	CASSYSGGEIVHEQYF	TGTGCCAGCAGTTACTCTGGGGGGGAGATTGTCCACGAGCAGTACTTC
many	TRBV5-1	TRBD2	16	TRBJ2-2	CASRPIAGTNTGELFF	TGCGCCAGCCGACCAATAGCGGGAACCAACACCGGGGAGCTGTTTTTT
.	TRBV7-2	.	14	TRBJ2-7	CASSLGGGLYEQYF	TGTGCCAGCAGCTTGGGAGGGGGCCTCTACGAGCAGTACTTC
many	TRBV11-2	.	14	TRBJ1-2	CASSLTTSNYGYTF	TGTGCCAGCAGCCTTACAACAAGTAACTATGGCTACACCTTC
many	TRBV27	.	14	TRBJ2-2	CASSFYRDTGELFF	TGTGCCAGCAGTTTCTATAGGGACACCGGGGAGCTGTTTTTT